These 17 T cell receptor beta chains were sequenced from one sample in a study of identical twins. MiXCR, run by TCRdb on the 5' RACE reads, gives a single entry per CDR3 protein. The data contain 400,000 to 500,000 distinct CDR3 sequences, 15% to 20% of them singletons. Material: naive T cells sorted from blood. The receptor source for this set is a man between 50 and 59 years old in good health.

The chain recombines TRBV14 with TRBJ2-1; D might be TRBD1 or TRBD2, each matching 6 bases. Germline assignment: CDR1 SGHDN and CDR2 FVKESK. This CDR3 has 14 amino acids. V shed 4 bases and J shed 8 bases, with 15 bases lying between them. The CDR3 sequence: CASSLRMRGDEQFF. As DNA, the CDR3 is TGTGCCAGCAGCCTACGGATGAGGGGGGATGAGCAGTTCTTC. The entire variable domain, with the rest obtained from reference TRBV14 and TRBJ2-1, is as follows: EAGVTQFPSHSVIEKGQTVTLRCDPISGHDNLYWYRRVMGKEIKFLLHFVKESKQDESGMPNNRFLAERTGGTYSTLKVQPAELEDSGVYFCASSLRMRGDEQFFGPGTRLTVL.

This clonotype was detected a few times. The gene calls are TRBV20-1 and TRBJ1-6; no clear D gene. CDR3 length equals 15 residues. The V and J ends lost 0 bases and 4 bases respectively, with 10 bases between them. Germline V gene data show CDR1 as DFQATT and CDR2 as SNEGSKA (reference sequence). CDR3 protein: CSARELDAYNSPLHF. The CDR3 DNA sequence: TGCAGTGCTAGAGAGTTGGACGCTTATAATTCACCCCTCCACTTT.

This clonotype was detected many times. This rearrangement joins TRBV3-1 to TRBJ2-1, with D hard to call. This CDR3 spans 16 amino acids. Germline CDR1 LGHDT, CDR2 YNNKEL (reference sequence). V was clipped by 4 bases and J by 1 base, with 14 bases between them. CDR3 region: CASSPPWAVSYNEQFF. Here the CDR3 DNA reads TGTGCCAGCAGCCCCCCGTGGGCGGTTTCCTACAATGAGCAGTTCTTC.

This clonotype was found a few times. This CDR3 is CASSLGGTANTGELFF. The CDR3 bases are TGTGCCAGCAGTTTGGGGGGTACAGCGAACACCGGGGAGCTGTTTTTT. The V call is TRBV12-3 or TRBV12-4, the J call TRBJ2-2, with D perhaps TRBD2 (6 bases). This CDR3 is 16 amino acids long. V gave up 3 bases and J gave up 0 bases, with 11 bases separating them.

This clonotype has just a few counts. The V call is TRBV5-1, the J call TRBJ1-5, with D tentatively TRBD1 (6 bases). The germline V gene has CDR1 SGHRS and CDR2 YFSETQ. The CDR3 length is 16 residues. V was pared by 1 base and J by 4 bases, with 15 bases between. The CDR3 sequence: CASSLMGMGANQPQHF. The DNA of the CDR3 is TGCGCCAGCAGCTTGATGGGGATGGGGGCAAATCAGCCCCAGCATTTT.

The V gene is TRBV7-7, the J gene TRBJ2-2; 7 nucleotides align to TRBD1. Germline V gives CDR1 SSHAT, CDR2 FNYEAQ (reference sequence). The CDR3 sequence is 13 residues long. The CDR3 DNA reads as TGTGCTACACAGGGGTTTAACACCGGGGAGCTGTTTTTT. Translating gives CATQGFNTGELFF. Complete variable domain (other parts from reference TRBV7-7 and TRBJ2-2): GAGVSQSPRYKVTKRGQDVTLRCDPISSHATLYWYQQALGQGPEFLTYFNYEAQPDKSGLPSDRFSAERPEGSISTLTIQRTEQRDSAMYRCATQGFNTGELFFGEGSRLTVL.

This clonotype showed up many times. CDR3 coding DNA: TGCAGTGCCTCTCCTGGGAGCTCCTACGAGCAGTACTTC. This codes for CSASPGSSYEQYF. This chain connects TRBV20-1 to TRBJ2-7; D might be TRBD2 (5 bases). Germline assignment: CDR1 DFQATT and CDR2 SNEGSKA (reference sequence). Between the trimmed V and J ends, which lost 6 bases and 0 bases, there was a span of 12 bases. The CDR3 is made up of 13 amino acids.

J is TRBJ2-1 and V is TRBV6-1, with 8 bases matching TRBD2. This CDR3 is built from 13 residues. The trim removed 6 bases at V and 4 bases at J, leaving 2 bases unmatched. Per the germline V gene, CDR1 is MNHNS and CDR2 is SASEGT. The CDR3 loop reads CASRLAEYNEQFF. In DNA form, the CDR3 reads TGTGCCAGCAGACTAGCGGAGTACAATGAGCAGTTCTTC.

A few counts support this clonotype. The V and J genes are TRBV5-5 and TRBJ2-3; perhaps D is TRBD1 or TRBD2 (5 bases each). V was shortened by 7 bases and J by 0 bases, with 15 bases between the two germline ends. The CDR3 is 15 amino acids. In germline, CDR1 is SGHKS, CDR2 YYEKEE (reference sequence). CDR3 protein: CASAYSGLSTDTQYF. Written as DNA, the CDR3 is TGTGCCAGCGCCTATTCGGGGCTTAGCACAGATACGCAGTATTTT.

This clonotype was detected ten times or more. The J gene is TRBJ1-5, the V gene TRBV10-3; D is ambiguous. Between the trimmed V and J ends, which lost 10 bases and 5 bases, there was a span of 15 bases. Germline V gene sequence: CDR1 ENHRY, CDR2 SYGVKD. The CDR3 sequence is 13 residues long. For the CDR3, the DNA is TGTGCCACCCATAGGGTCCGCGATCAGCCCCAGCATTTT. The encoded protein is CATHRVRDQPQHF.

The gene calls are TRBV5-5 and TRBJ2-7; D gene ambiguous. Germline CDR1 is SGHKS and CDR2 is YYEKEE (reference sequence). This CDR3 comprises 12 residues. Trimming took 1 base from V and 6 from J, leaving 8 bases between them. Here the CDR3 reads CASSLPLAEQYF. Written as DNA, the CDR3 is TGTGCCAGCAGCTTGCCCCTTGCCGAGCAGTACTTC.

This clonotype showed up many times. A read error is likely, as this CDR3 ends without the conserved phenylalanine or tryptophan. No DNA is shown, since the ends of the CDR3 on it are uncertain; the CDR3 is the one TCRdb lists. This chain links TRBV4-2 with TRBJ2-1; whether TRBD2, the table's D call, matches the DNA was not checked. The germline CDR1 and CDR2 sequences are LGHNA and YNFKEQ. The CDR3 has 14 residues if both end residues are counted. The CDR3 loop is CASSHSGERELLTV.

In its sample, this clonotype was seen many times. V gene TRBV20-1 combines with J gene TRBJ2-5; no definite D call. Trimming shortened V by 6 bases and J by 5 bases, and 7 bases separated the two germline ends. This CDR3 comprises 10 residues. The germline gives CDR1 DFQATT, CDR2 SNEGSKA (reference sequence). For the CDR3, the DNA is TGCAGTGCACTACTGGAGACCCAGTACTTC. This encodes CSALLETQYF.

This clonotype showed up just a few times. CDR3 loop: CASSRDRGFYGYTF. The DNA for the CDR3 is TGCGCCAGCAGCCGGGACAGGGGTTTTTATGGCTACACCTTC. The chain recombines TRBV4-3 with TRBJ1-2; 10 bases fit TRBD1. The J segment lost 5 bases and the V segment lost 4 bases, leaving 4 bases of the junction unmatched. Germline V gene sequence: CDR1 LGHNA, CDR2 YSLEER. The CDR3 consists of 14 residues.

This clonotype was picked up a small number of times. CDR3 residues: CASSSLAGTSGYEQYF. The CDR3 DNA follows: TGCGCCAGCAGCTCCCTGGCCGGGACTAGCGGCTACGAGCAGTACTTC. This chain connects TRBV5-1 to TRBJ2-7, with 11 bases that match TRBD2. Germline CDR1 and CDR2: SGHRS and YFSETQ. This CDR3 contains 16 residues. J gave up 3 bases and V 3 bases, and 8 bases lay outside the gene matches.

There are a few counts of this clonotype. This sequence joins TRBV6-2 or TRBV6-3 and TRBJ2-6; D remains unclear. In germline, CDR1 is MNHEY, CDR2 SVGEGT. The CDR3 consists of 14 residues. Trimming took 6 bases from V and 0 from J, leaving 6 bases between them. Written as DNA, the CDR3 is TGTGCCAGCAGACTGGCCTCTGGGGCCAACGTCCTGACTTTC. It codes for CASRLASGANVLTF.

This clonotype was detected a few times. The CDR3 coding sequence is TGCAGTGCCCCCCTTGAGCGGAAGAACACCGGGGAGCTGTTTTTT. Encoded protein: CSAPLERKNTGELFF. The rearrangement joins TRBV20-1 to TRBJ2-2; D may be TRBD2 (5 bases). The length of the CDR3 is 15 residues. Trimming took 6 bases from V and 1 from J, leaving 15 bases between them. CDR1 and CDR2 (germline): DFQATT, SNEGSKA (reference sequence).